This entry features one T cell receptor (beta chain) sequence. As yet, its antigen is unknown. This entry comes from a study of shared clonotypes between healthy human individuals. General study findings and limits: Estimated richness was generally greater in naive than memory subsets.

Original processing methods: There were no quality scores in the junction-only immunoSEQ sequences, so filtering differed. Only in-frame clones appear in the TCRdb table, and some are missing; sequencing was by immunoSEQ multiplex PCR. V, J and clone size are taken as reported in that table, and D and trimming were inferred from the DNA itself. Found here are about 2,500,000 clones, around nine tenths of them singletons; the top ten hold 0.14%. The CDR3 covers 15 residues. Trimming pared 1 base from V and 8 bases from J, leaving 15 bases between. The germline V gene encodes CDR1 SEHNR and CDR2 FQNEAQ (reference sequence).

Material: naive CD4+ T cells sorted from blood. Subset defined: CD45RA+ positively selected. V and J are TRBV7-9 and TRBJ2-1, with D possibly called TRBD1 or TRBD2 (5 bases each). The clonotype comes from a man aged 18 to 35 in good health. This chain's CDR3 is CASSLDGTATHEQFF. The CDR3 region has the DNA TGTGCCAGCAGCTTAGATGGGACGGCCACCCATGAGCAGTTCTTC.